Below are 30 T cell receptor beta chains sequenced from a single sample in a study of blood T cell repertoires in COVID-19. The data were produced by immunoSEQ multiplex PCR, yet TCRdb's version contains in-frame clones alone and is incomplete. The table lists about 410,000 clones, roughly 90% of them singletons. Sequenced sample: peripheral blood. The receptors shown here come from a middle-aged woman with COVID-19, enrolled during active disease.

This clone was found once. This chain uses TRBV28 with TRBJ2-7, with TRBD1 matching 10 bases. The CDR3 consists of 16 residues. J lost 4 bases, V lost 6 bases, and 12 bases had no gene match. In germline, CDR1 is MDHEN, CDR2 SYDVKM. CDR3 nucleotides: TGTGCCAGCAGGCCGCTGACAGGGGGCTTGATTTACGAGCAGTACTTC. Translating gives CASRPLTGGLIYEQYF.

The chain employs TRBV6-6 and TRBJ2-7, with TRBD1 identical over 10 bases. Germline values: CDR1 MNHNY, CDR2 SVGAGI (reference sequence). Trimming removed 2 bases from V and 2 bases from J; junction bases left unmatched: 0. This CDR3 region has 14 residues. The CDR3 DNA reads TGTGCCAGCAGTTACGGGACAGGGGCCTACGAGCAGTACTTC. As protein: CASSYGTGAYEQYF.

J is TRBJ1-1 and V is TRBV6-2 or TRBV6-3; 7 bases are a match to TRBD1. The CDR3 contains 15 residues. CDR1 is MNHEY, CDR2 SVGEGT, per germline. The ends lost 4 bases at V and 0 bases at J; junction bases unmatched: 5. The CDR3 sequence is CASSSAGGLNTEAFF. In DNA, the CDR3 is TGTGCCAGCAGTTCGGCAGGGGGGCTGAACACTGAAGCTTTCTTT.

The chain couples TRBV25-1 to TRBJ2-1; 8 nucleotides match TRBD2. CDR1 is MGHDK and CDR2 is SYGVNS in the germline V gene. The length of the CDR3 is 14 residues. Unmatched junction bases numbered 3, after V lost 4 bases and J lost 4 bases. The CDR3 sequence is CASSGREDYNEQFF. The DNA for the CDR3 is TGTGCCAGCAGTGGGCGGGAGGATTACAATGAGCAGTTCTTC.

V and J are TRBV4-1 and TRBJ2-5; TRBD2 matches 10 bases. With V trimmed by 5 bases and J by 1 base, 4 bases remained unmatched. Germline V gene data show CDR1 as MGHRA and CDR2 as YSYEKL. The CDR3 sequence is 15 residues long. The CDR3 spells CASSKGLAAQETQYF. The CDR3 DNA reads as TGCGCCAGCAGCAAAGGACTAGCGGCCCAAGAGACCCAGTACTTC.

The gene calls are TRBV18 and TRBJ2-7; a weak D match, TRBD1 (6 bases). The CDR3 is 14 residues long. V was shortened by 2 bases and J by 2 bases, with 10 bases between the two germline ends. Germline CDR1 KGHSH, CDR2 LQKENI. CDR3 DNA: TGTGCCAGCTCACCATCAGGGGATGCCTACGAGCAGTACTTC. It encodes CASSPSGDAYEQYF.

The chain carries TRBV5-1 and TRBJ2-5, with 12 bases matching TRBD2. The junction had 18 bases not matched to a gene; V was cut back by 7 bases and J by 5 bases. CDR1 and CDR2 from the germline V gene are SGHRS and YFSETQ. This CDR3 contains 18 residues. The CDR3 region has the DNA TGCGCCAGCGGCGCCTGGGGGGGACTAGCGGGCCCCCAGGAGACCCAGTACTTC. This translates into CASGAWGGLAGPQETQYF.

Details on this clone: The identical CDR3 is also encoded by other nucleotide sequences in the sample. The chain employs TRBV28 and TRBJ2-3; D ambiguous. Between the trimmed V and J ends, which lost 5 bases and 5 bases, there was a span of 8 bases. CDR1 is MDHEN and CDR2 is SYDVKM in the germline V gene. The CDR3 runs to 12 residues. The CDR3 sequence: CASSLSGDTQYF. CDR3 DNA sequence: TGTGCCAGCAGTCTCTCGGGAGATACGCAGTATTTT.

V gene TRBV24-1 combines with J gene TRBJ2-1, with TRBD2 matching over 8 bases. The CDR3 contains 14 residues. Germline CDR1 is KGHDR and CDR2 is SFDVKD. Germline trimming cut 3 bases from V and 7 bases from J; bases unmatched to any gene: 4. The CDR3 loop is CATSDPGGRNEQFF. As DNA, the CDR3 is TGTGCCACCAGTGATCCGGGGGGGCGAAATGAGCAGTTCTTC.

The rearrangement uses TRBV29-1 and TRBJ1-2, with 9 bases aligning to TRBD1. V lost 4 bases and J lost 2; bases outside the gene matches: 14. This CDR3 spans 17 amino acids. The germline CDR1 and CDR2 sequences are SQVTM and ANQGSEA. The CDR3 DNA is TGCAGCGTTGGCATTAGGGGGGACAGGGCTAGGAACTATGGCTACACCTTC. This codes for CSVGIRGDRARNYGYTF.

The chain carries TRBV14 and TRBJ1-6; 11 bases agree with TRBD1. The germline gives CDR1 SGHDN, CDR2 FVKESK. V lost 4 bases to trimming and J lost 3 bases; unmatched junction nucleotides: 8. The CDR3 runs 18 residues. CDR3 coding DNA: TGTGCCAGCAGCCGGAGGGACAGGGGGAGCATCTATAATTCACCCCTCCACTTT. It is translated as CASSRRDRGSIYNSPLHF.

The V call is TRBV12-3 or TRBV12-4, the J call TRBJ1-2; possible D gene TRBD1, 5 bases. The CDR3 runs 12 residues. Trimming pared 3 bases from V and 8 bases from J, leaving 10 bases between. CDR3 DNA sequence: TGTGCCAGCAGTTTCAGGGTGAACGGCTACACCTTC. Protein sequence: CASSFRVNGYTF.

The chain employs TRBV7-8 and TRBJ1-1; the D is unclear. V lost 3 bases and J 6 bases, leaving 8 bases between the germline ends. Per germline, CDR1 SGHVS and CDR2 FQNEAQ. The CDR3 contains 12 residues. Written as DNA, the CDR3 is TGTGCCAGCAGCTTTGGGAGGGCTGAAGCTTTCTTT. This gives the protein CASSFGRAEAFF.

V gene TRBV19 combines with J gene TRBJ1-4; no firm D call. V was clipped by 3 bases and J by 2 bases, with 7 bases between them. Germline CDR1 and CDR2: LNHDA and SQIVND (reference sequence). The CDR3 contains 14 residues. The DNA of the CDR3 is TGTGCCAGTAGTATGGTGGCTACTAATGAAAAACTGTTTTTT. It is translated as CASSMVATNEKLFF.

This rearrangement joins TRBV28 to TRBJ1-2, with TRBD1 as a possible D gene (5 bases). The CDR3 has 13 amino acids. Germline V CDR1 and CDR2: MDHEN, SYDVKM. V was shortened by 6 bases and J by 6 bases, with 14 bases between the two germline ends. The CDR3 DNA reads TGTGCCAGCAGCCAATTTAGGGGAAATGGCTACACCTTC. Protein product: CASSQFRGNGYTF.

V gene TRBV27 combines with J gene TRBJ1-6; D not certain. V was cut by 7 bases and J by 7 bases, with 20 bases left in between. This CDR3 spans 16 amino acids. The germline V gene has CDR1 MNHEY and CDR2 SMNVEV (reference sequence). The CDR3 DNA reads TGTGCCAGCACGGTACGCGGGCCGCAATCCAATTCACCCCTCCACTTT. Amino acid sequence: CASTVRGPQSNSPLHF.

This chain uses TRBV6-2 or TRBV6-3 with TRBJ1-5; D possibly corresponds to TRBD1 (5 bases). This CDR3 is 17 amino acids long. V was cut by 1 base and J by 5 bases, with 18 bases left in between. Germline CDR1 reads MNHEY; CDR2 reads SVGEGT. CDR3 region: CASSYLGGQTFDQPQHF. CDR3 DNA: TGTGCCAGCAGTTACTTGGGAGGACAAACCTTTGATCAGCCCCAGCATTTT.

The chain carries TRBV12-3 or TRBV12-4 and TRBJ2-7; 9 bases are shared with TRBD1. The CDR3 is 13 residues long. The junction had 6 bases not matched to a gene; V was cut back by 6 bases and J by 6 bases. The CDR3 loop reads CASRGTGPAEQYF. CDR3 nucleotide sequence: TGTGCCAGCAGGGGGACAGGGCCAGCCGAGCAGTACTTC.

This clone turned up a few times. The chain joins TRBV20-1 to TRBJ1-2, with a possible D match to TRBD1 (6 bases). With 5 bases removed from V and 5 bases from J, the gap between germline ends came to 9 bases. The CDR3 sequence is 11 residues long. CDR1 and CDR2 (germline): DFQATT, SNEGSKA (reference sequence). The CDR3 sequence is CSARQDYGYTF. The CDR3 nucleotides read TGCAGTGCTCGACAGGATTATGGCTACACCTTC.

The chain recombines TRBV7-3 with TRBJ1-6; D call uncertain. V gave up 5 bases and J gave up 7 bases, with 9 bases separating them. CDR1 and CDR2 from the germline V gene are SGHTA and FQGTGA. The CDR3 covers 13 residues. CDR3 loop: CASSENRNSPLHF. The DNA of the CDR3 is TGTGCCAGCAGCGAGAACCGAAATTCACCCCTCCACTTT.

V and J are TRBV9 and TRBJ1-2; a weak D match, TRBD1 (5 bases). The CDR3 runs to 15 residues. V was pared by 0 bases and J by 8 bases, with 17 bases between. The germline V gene encodes CDR1 SGDLS and CDR2 YYNGEE. CDR3 residues: CASSVARGDSWGYTF. The CDR3 DNA reads TGTGCCAGCAGCGTAGCTAGGGGCGACTCGTGGGGCTACACCTTC.

The chain is built from TRBV25-1 and TRBJ2-7; 9 nucleotides agree with TRBD2. The V and J ends lost 2 bases and 2 bases, in that order; junction bases with no gene match: 4. This CDR3 has 15 amino acids. The germline CDR1 and CDR2 sequences are MGHDK and SYGVNS. The CDR3 DNA is TGTGCCAGCAGTGAAGCTAGCGGGGATCCCTACGAGCAGTACTTC. Its translation: CASSEASGDPYEQYF.

The gene calls are TRBV6-5 and TRBJ2-5; D possibly corresponds to TRBD2 (5 bases). Germline assignment: CDR1 MNHEY and CDR2 SVGAGI. This CDR3 contains 14 residues. V gave up 0 bases and J gave up 7 bases, with 12 bases separating them. In DNA, the CDR3 is TGTGCCAGCAGTTACTCCGGAGGTACGGTGACCCAGTACTTC. Its translation: CASSYSGGTVTQYF.

The chain combines TRBV6-5 with TRBJ1-5, with 8 bases lining up with TRBD1. The CDR3 sequence is 14 residues long. With 5 bases clipped from V and 7 bases from J, the junction kept 7 bases outside the gene matches. Germline CDR1 reads MNHEY; CDR2 reads SVGAGI. CDR3 in amino acids: CASSRTGFGQPQHF. CDR3 sequence (DNA): TGTGCCAGCAGTCGGACAGGGTTTGGCCAGCCCCAGCATTTT.

The chain couples TRBV11-2 to TRBJ1-6; D is ambiguous. Trimming took off 0 bases at V and 9 bases at J, with 6 bases between the two ends. CDR1 is SGHAT and CDR2 is FQNNGV in the germline V gene. This CDR3 contains 13 residues. Here the CDR3 reads CASSLDSLSPLHF. For the CDR3, the DNA is TGTGCCAGCAGCTTAGACTCCCTTTCACCCCTCCACTTT.

The V and J genes are TRBV7-9 and TRBJ1-3, with D unresolved. This CDR3 comprises 16 residues. The V end was cut by 2 bases, the J end by 3 bases, with 14 bases between. Germline assignment: CDR1 SEHNR and CDR2 FQNEAQ (reference sequence). CDR3 residues: CASSLSRSGSGNTIYF. CDR3 nucleotides: TGTGCCAGCAGCTTATCGCGGAGTGGCAGTGGAAACACCATATATTTT.

The CDR3 spells CSASIRDRGTSYEQYF. CDR3 nucleotides: TGCAGTGCTAGTATCCGGGACAGGGGTACATCCTACGAGCAGTACTTC. V and J are TRBV20-1 and TRBJ2-7; 10 nucleotides match TRBD1. The V and J ends lost 3 bases and 1 base, in that order; junction bases with no gene match: 9. CDR3 size: 16 residues. Germline CDR1 reads DFQATT; CDR2 reads SNEGSKA (reference sequence).

The chain joins TRBV5-5 to TRBJ1-2; D perhaps matches TRBD1 (6 bases). CDR1 and CDR2 from the germline V gene are SGHKS and YYEKEE (reference sequence). Trimming left V 4 bases short and J 7 bases short, with 17 bases between. This CDR3 spans 14 amino acids. CDR3 residues: CASSLQGYIRGYTF. CDR3 nucleotides: TGTGCCAGCAGCCTACAGGGTTACATTCGTGGCTACACCTTC.

This clone was found a few times. The chain is built from TRBV7-2 and TRBJ2-1; possibly TRBD1 for D (6 bases). From germline, CDR1 is SGHTA and CDR2 FQGNSA. V lost 4 bases and J 5 bases, leaving 12 bases between the germline ends. The length of the CDR3 is 14 residues. The CDR3 coding sequence is TGTGCCAGCAGCTCAACCGGGACAAACAATGAGCAGTTCTTC. Its protein product is CASSSTGTNNEQFF.

V gene TRBV10-3 combines with J gene TRBJ2-3; D uncertain. Looked up from germline, CDR1 is ENHRY and CDR2 is SYGVKD. V was pared by 6 bases and J by 0 bases, with 7 bases between. This CDR3 is 13 amino acids long. The CDR3 reads CAIRPESTDTQYF. The CDR3 bases are TGTGCCATCAGGCCAGAAAGCACAGATACGCAGTATTTT.